This T cell receptor beta chain was recorded in a study of T-cell memory formation after mild COVID-19. The 5'RACE method, run with constant-segment primers, produced TCR alpha and TCR beta cDNA libraries (carrying sample barcodes and UMIs). TCRdb redid the calling of the 5' RACE reads with MiXCR, one entry per CDR3 protein. The table has around 320,000 distinct CDR3 sequences, roughly an eighth seen once. Study results and caveats: CD4/CD8 balance held among clones contracting day 15 to 85, and later expanders leaned CD4+. Contracting clones localized mainly to CM and EM when CD4+ and mainly to EMRA when CD8+.

CDR1 and CDR2 (germline): LGHNA, YSLEER. This CDR3 spans 15 amino acids. The junction had 8 bases not matched to a gene; V was cut back by 3 bases and J by 4 bases. This clonotype was detected a few times. What it binds is unknown. V is TRBV4-3 and J is TRBJ1-1; 7 bases are a match to TRBD1. Material for sequencing was PBMCs or a T cell subset sorted from them (not recorded which). The sequence was collected from a man younger than 35 who had mild COVID-19 (a few samples of this study predate the infection). Cell type and time point are not known. CDR3 nucleotides: TGCGCCAGCAGCCACTCAGGGGGGGTCGGCACTGAAGCTTTCTTT. This codes for CASSHSGGVGTEAFF.